These T cell receptor beta chains were read from a single sample in a study of T cell responses to AZD1222 COVID-19 vaccine. Profiling relied on immunoSEQ multiplex PCR, and the TCRdb table lists in-frame clones only, not all of them. The sample has some 170,000 clones, about 89% seen once; the top ten hold under 2%. The sample consisted of peripheral blood, taken 28 days after the second AZD1222 dose. Every receptor here comes from an adult who received the AZD1222 COVID-19 vaccine. Each CDR3 is given with its conserved first and last residue. D genes are given only for firm matches. The size entry is marked missing in some rows and otherwise reads once, few, many or a size class.

V,D,size,J,CDR3,DNA
TRBV6-5,-,-,TRBJ2-7,CASSSRATGEQYF,TGTGCCAGCAGTTCGCGGGCCACGGGGGAACAGTACTTC
TRBV30,-,-,TRBJ1-1,CAWILLTTEAFF,TGTGCCTGGATCCTCTTGACCACTGAAGCTTTCTTT
TRBV19,-,-,TRBJ1-4,CASKGSGGMGEKLFF,TGTGCCAGTAAAGGGTCCGGGGGTATGGGCGAAAAACTGTTTTTT
TRBV7-2,-,-,TRBJ1-5,CASSARTVSAQHF,TGTGCCAGCAGCGCACGGACCGTTTCGGCCCAGCATTTT
TRBV27,-,-,TRBJ1-1,CASRRPGATEAFF,TGTGCCAGCAGGCGCCCCGGGGCCACTGAAGCTTTCTTT
TRBV6-5,-,-,TRBJ1-1,CASSYSKGEAFF,TGTGCCAGCAGTTACTCGAAGGGGGAAGCTTTCTTT
TRBV11-2,-,-,TRBJ1-1,CASSLGMGFAMNTEAFF,TGTGCCAGCAGCTTGGGTATGGGTTTCGCAATGAACACTGAAGCTTTCTTT
TRBV30,-,-,TRBJ2-7,CAWRGIGQNYEQYF,TGTGCCTGGAGGGGAATCGGACAAAACTACGAGCAGTACTTC
TRBV5-1,-,-,TRBJ1-2,CASSLEPNYGYTF,TGCGCCAGCAGCTTGGAACCTAACTATGGCTACACCTTC
TRBV2,-,-,TRBJ1-2,CASSREGGHYGYTF,TGTGCCAGCAGTAGAGAGGGAGGACACTATGGCTACACCTTC
TRBV6-2/TRBV6-3,-,-,TRBJ2-3,CASSYWGGYTDTQYF,TGTGCCAGCAGTTACTGGGGGGGCTACACAGATACGCAGTATTTT
TRBV6-5,TRBD2,-,TRBJ2-3,CVSRPWTSHDTQYF,TGTGTCAGCAGACCCTGGACTAGTCACGATACGCAGTATTTT
TRBV30,-,-,TRBJ1-2,CAWSPGVYGYTF,TGTGCCTGGAGCCCAGGGGTTTATGGCTACACCTTC
TRBV3-1/TRBV3-2,-,few,TRBJ1-1,CASSQDQGGARKAFF,TGTGCCAGCAGCCAAGATCAGGGCGGAGCACGGAAAGCTTTCTTT
TRBV18,TRBD1,-,TRBJ1-1,CASSRRQGETEAFF,TGTGCCAGCTCTCGACGACAGGGGGAAACTGAAGCTTTCTTT
TRBV18,TRBD2,-,TRBJ2-7,CASSAGVSYEQYF,TGTGCCAGCTCAGCGGGGGTGAGCTACGAGCAGTACTTC
TRBV19,-,-,TRBJ2-1,CASSMGLHEQFF,TGTGCCAGTAGTATGGGGCTTCATGAGCAGTTCTTC
TRBV7-3,-,-,TRBJ2-6,CASSLQSGANVLTF,TGTGCCAGCAGCCTCCAATCTGGGGCCAACGTCCTGACTTTC
TRBV7-9,-,-,TRBJ1-5,CASSPDSQGPQPQHF,TGTGCCAGCAGCCCTGATTCGCAGGGGCCCCAGCCCCAGCATTTT
TRBV7-9,-,-,TRBJ1-5,CASSLQGVGPNQPQHF,TGTGCCAGCAGCTTACAGGGAGTGGGGCCCAATCAGCCCCAGCATTTT
TRBV10-2,-,-,TRBJ2-5,CASSESHGLQETQYF,TGCGCCAGCAGTGAGTCCCACGGACTACAAGAGACCCAGTACTTC
TRBV14,-,-,TRBJ1-2,CANTQDFYGYTF,TGTGCCAACACTCAGGATTTCTATGGCTACACCTTC
TRBV4-3,-,-,TRBJ2-3,CASSQVSPRVDTQYF,TGCGCCAGCAGCCAGGTCTCTCCGAGGGTGGATACGCAGTATTTT
TRBV14,TRBD1,-,TRBJ1-1,CASSPRDRGRGTEAFF,TGTGCCAGCAGCCCTCGGGACAGGGGGCGAGGCACTGAAGCTTTCTTT
TRBV10-3,-,-,TRBJ1-6,CATHRGGGRNSPLHF,TGTGCCACGCACCGGGGTGGGGGACGGAATTCACCCCTCCACTTT
TRBV18,TRBD2,-,TRBJ2-1,CASSPPPLRERSEQFF,TGTGCCAGCTCACCTCCCCCGTTGCGGGAGCGGAGTGAGCAGTTCTTC
TRBV30,-,-,TRBJ1-3,CALQGSSGNTIYF,TGTGCCCTGCAGGGGAGCTCTGGAAACACCATATATTTT
TRBV7-9,-,-,TRBJ2-5,CASSPRERAQYF,TGTGCCAGCAGCCCACGGGAGAGGGCCCAGTACTTC
TRBV7-9,TRBD2,-,TRBJ2-2,CASSPRTSGYTGELFF,TGTGCCAGCAGCCCCCGTACTAGCGGATACACCGGGGAGCTGTTTTTT
TRBV19,-,-,TRBJ1-2,CASSIDTGLRGYTF,TGTGCCAGTAGTATAGACACAGGGCTGCGGGGCTACACCTTC
TRBV12-5,TRBD1,-,TRBJ1-1,CASGAQGQANTEAFF,TGTGCTAGTGGTGCCCAGGGACAGGCGAACACTGAAGCTTTCTTT
TRBV6-5,TRBD1,-,TRBJ2-1,CASSTRDSHNEQFF,TGTGCCAGCAGTACCCGGGACAGCCACAATGAGCAGTTCTTC
TRBV12-3/TRBV12-4,-,-,TRBJ2-1,CASSFGNEQFF,TGTGCCAGCAGTTTTGGGAATGAGCAGTTCTTC
TRBV12-3/TRBV12-4,-,-,TRBJ1-2,CASSSERTRGYTF,TGTGCCAGCAGCTCCGAACGAACGAGAGGCTACACCTTC
TRBV12-3/TRBV12-4,-,-,TRBJ1-5,CASSGGGLQPQHF,TGTGCCAGCAGTGGTGGGGGATTACAGCCCCAGCATTTT
TRBV9,-,-,TRBJ1-6,CASSTYERGSPLHF,TGTGCCAGCAGCACCTATGAGAGGGGGTCACCCCTCCACTTT
TRBV11-3,TRBD2,-,TRBJ2-3,CASSLDSRGASTDTQYF,TGTGCCAGCAGCTTAGATTCGCGGGGGGCCAGCACAGATACGCAGTATTTT
TRBV15,-,-,TRBJ1-5,CATSRSRQPQHF,TGTGCCACCAGCAGAAGCCGTCAGCCCCAGCATTTT
TRBV5-1,TRBD1,-,TRBJ1-6,CASSSQGTDHNSPLHF,TGCGCCAGCAGCTCACAGGGGACCGACCATAATTCACCCCTCCACTTT
TRBV6-7,-,-,TRBJ2-2,CASWSLNRSTGELFF,TGTGCCAGCTGGAGTCTTAACAGATCAACCGGGGAGCTGTTTTTT
TRBV19,TRBD2,-,TRBJ2-3,CASSGLAGTDTQYF,TGTGCCAGTAGTGGACTAGCGGGCACAGATACGCAGTATTTT
TRBV28,-,-,TRBJ1-2,CASGSYGYTF,TGTGCCAGCGGTAGCTATGGCTACACCTTC
TRBV3-1/TRBV3-2,-,-,TRBJ1-1,CASSQVLGTQAFF,TGTGCCAGCAGCCAAGTTCTCGGGACGCAAGCTTTCTTT